This T cell receptor (beta chain) was observed in a study of blood T cell repertoires in COVID-19. On the study more broadly: Donors in the United States, Italy and Spain gave samples during acute or convalescent COVID-19. PBMCs, B-cell-depleted T cells, or T cells provided the cDNA or gDNA that made up the material.

Original processing methods: Estimation of nucleated cell counts was performed using reference gene primer amplification. Libraries were prepared by immunoSEQ multiplex PCR; TCRdb keeps only in-frame clonotypes and omits some of them. V, J and clone size are those of that table, while D and trimming were read from the DNA. The sample holds more than 250,000 clones, around 86% seen once. CDR1 is SNHLY, CDR2 FYNNEI, per germline. CDR3 length: 17 amino acids. J was trimmed by 1 base and V by 0 bases; bases with no gene match: 4. Sequencing input: peripheral blood. The sequence came from a woman aged 25 to 39 who had recovered from COVID-19. The chain employs TRBV2 and TRBJ2-7, with 12 bases matching TRBD2. The CDR3 coding sequence is TGTGCCAGCAGTGAAGCGGGGACTAGCGGGCTTTCCTACGAGCAGTACTTC. It yields the protein CASSEAGTSGLSYEQYF.